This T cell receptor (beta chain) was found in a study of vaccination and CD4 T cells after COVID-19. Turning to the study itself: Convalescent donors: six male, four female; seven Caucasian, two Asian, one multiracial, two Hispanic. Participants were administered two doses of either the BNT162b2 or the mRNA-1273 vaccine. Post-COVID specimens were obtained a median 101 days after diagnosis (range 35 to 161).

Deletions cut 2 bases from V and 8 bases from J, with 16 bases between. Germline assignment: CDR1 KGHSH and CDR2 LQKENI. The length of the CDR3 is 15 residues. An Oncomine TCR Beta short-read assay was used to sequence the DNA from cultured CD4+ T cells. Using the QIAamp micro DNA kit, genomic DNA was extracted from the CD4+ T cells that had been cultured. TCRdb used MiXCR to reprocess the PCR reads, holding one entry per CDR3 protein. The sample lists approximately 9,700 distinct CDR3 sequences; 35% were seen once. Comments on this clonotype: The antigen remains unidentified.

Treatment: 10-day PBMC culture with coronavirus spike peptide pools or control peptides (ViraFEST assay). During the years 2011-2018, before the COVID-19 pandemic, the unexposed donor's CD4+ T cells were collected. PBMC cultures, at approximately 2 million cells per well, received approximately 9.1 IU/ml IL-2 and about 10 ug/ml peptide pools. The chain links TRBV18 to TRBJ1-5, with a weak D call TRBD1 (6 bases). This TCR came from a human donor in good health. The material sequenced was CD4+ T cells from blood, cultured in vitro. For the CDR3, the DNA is TGTGCCAGCTCACCAAAGGGGGGGCGATTCGAGCCCCAGCATTTT. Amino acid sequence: CASSPKGGRFEPQHF.